A single sample is the source of the 22 T cell receptor beta chains below, sequenced in a study of metastatic and nonmetastatic thyroid tumors. Thyroid surgery was performed in patients who had received no treatment beforehand. TCRdb used MiXCR to call clones anew from the PCR reads. Among about 59,000 clones listed, 15% to 20% were seen once. The sequenced sample consisted of blood. The receptors originated from a male donor with papillary thyroid cancer or a benign thyroid nodule (not recorded which). Some clones in this sample may be carry-over from other donors' samples.

The table lists this clone with many counts. The chain employs TRBV9 and TRBJ2-3; 8 nucleotides agree with TRBD1. Germline CDR1 SGDLS, CDR2 YYNGEE. With V trimmed by 2 bases and J by 0 bases, 17 bases remained unmatched. This CDR3 comprises 20 residues. CDR3 nucleotide sequence: TGTGCCAGCAGCGTGCCCCCGCCGGGACAGGACTTCAAAAGCACAGATACGCAGTATTTT. This encodes CASSVPPPGQDFKSTDTQYF.

This clone was recorded at least ten times. The rearrangement uses TRBV28 and TRBJ1-6; D is uncertain. The germline CDR1 and CDR2 sequences are MDHEN and SYDVKM. Between the trimmed V and J ends, which lost 7 bases and 2 bases, there was a span of 9 bases. This CDR3 region has 14 residues. The DNA for the CDR3 is TGTGCCAGCAACAGTCTGCCCTATAATTCACCCCTCCACTTT. Translating it yields CASNSLPYNSPLHF.

V is TRBV12-3 or TRBV12-4 and J is TRBJ1-3; 8 bases fit TRBD1. With V trimmed by 10 bases and J by 0 bases, 11 bases remained unmatched. The CDR3 is 16 residues long. CDR3 in amino acids: CAIRETTGVSGNTIYF. The CDR3 DNA reads as TGTGCCATCAGAGAGACGACAGGGGTCTCTGGAAACACCATATATTTT.

This clone was observed at least ten times. The rearrangement joins TRBV9 to TRBJ2-1, with 7 bases fitting TRBD2. The CDR3 spans 16 residues. Losses at the gene ends were 3 bases for V and 3 bases for J; bases not matched to a gene: 9. Germline V gene data show CDR1 as SGDLS and CDR2 as YYNGEE. CDR3 sequence (DNA): TGTGCCAGCAGCGACGGGGAACTAGCGATCTACAATGAGCAGTTCTTC. Its translation: CASSDGELAIYNEQFF.

This clone has at least ten counts. The chain has TRBV10-3 and TRBJ2-5; 8 bases align to TRBD2. CDR1 and CDR2 (germline): ENHRY, SYGVKD. J was trimmed by 2 bases and V by 0 bases; bases with no gene match: 2. The CDR3 has 15 amino acids. CDR3 loop: CAISESGGGQETQYF. CDR3 sequence (DNA): TGTGCCATCAGTGAGTCAGGCGGGGGGCAAGAGACCCAGTACTTC.

This clone was detected ten times or more. The chain combines TRBV27 with TRBJ1-1, with D maybe TRBD1 (5 bases). Trimming stripped 0 bases from V and 2 bases from J, with 16 bases between. Germline CDR1 reads MNHEY; CDR2 reads SMNVEV (reference sequence). There are 17 residues in the CDR3. CDR3 DNA sequence: TGTGCCAGCAGTTTATCGTTTTGGGACGGTCAAAACACTGAAGCTTTCTTT. Translating gives CASSLSFWDGQNTEAFF.

This clone was counted many times. V usage is TRBV15 and J usage is TRBJ1-2; 8 bases map to TRBD1. V gave up 2 bases and J gave up 1 base; unmatched junction bases: 6. Germline lookup yields CDR1 LNHNV and CDR2 YYDKDF (reference sequence). CDR3 length equals 16 residues. The CDR3 is CATSRPGTGFNYGYTF. As DNA, the CDR3 is TGTGCCACCAGCAGACCCGGGACAGGCTTTAACTATGGCTACACCTTC. Variable domain in full (rest from reference TRBV15 and TRBJ1-2): DAMVIQNPRYQVTQFGKPVTLSCSQTLNHNVMYWYQQKSSQAPKLLFHYYDKDFNNEADTPDNFQSRRPNTSFCFLDIRSPGLGDTAMYLCATSRPGTGFNYGYTFGSGTRLTVV.

This clone was seen a few times. The chain links TRBV12-3 or TRBV12-4 to TRBJ2-3; D gene ambiguous. V was clipped by 5 bases and J by 2 bases, with 14 bases between them. CDR3 length: 15 amino acids. CDR3 residues: CASSPQWHNTDTQYF. CDR3 sequence (DNA): TGTGCCAGCAGTCCACAGTGGCATAACACAGATACGCAGTATTTT.

The chain's CDR3 is CASSLGGHGSYEQYV. The CDR3 nucleotides are TGTGCCAGCAGCTTGGGAGGACACGGCTCCTACGAGCAGTACGTC. J is TRBJ2-7 and V is TRBV5-4; a weak D match, TRBD1 (5 bases). Trimming pared 0 bases from V and 0 bases from J, leaving 10 bases between. There are 15 residues in the CDR3. The germline CDR1 and CDR2 sequences are SGHNT and YYREEE (reference sequence).

This clone was observed a handful of times. The conserved phenylalanine or tryptophan is not found at the CDR3 terminus, so this likely reflects a read error. The gene calls are TRBV15 and TRBJ1-3; D remains ambiguous. Germline CDR1 and CDR2: LNHNV and YYDKDF (reference sequence). This CDR3 has 12 amino acids. DNA for the CDR3: TGTGACACCAGCCCTTCTGGAAACACCATATATTCT. Protein product: CDTSPSGNTIYS.

The table lists this clone with many counts. The chain couples TRBV27 to TRBJ2-3; D remains unclear. The ends were cut back, 0 bases at V and 3 bases at J, with 7 bases in the middle. The germline gives CDR1 MNHEY, CDR2 SMNVEV (reference sequence). This CDR3 is built from 14 residues. The CDR3 here is CASSLSTITDTQYF. The DNA for the CDR3 is TGTGCCAGCAGTTTATCGACCATTACAGATACGCAGTATTTT.

This clone was recorded many times. The gene calls are TRBV14 and TRBJ2-3; D gene uncertain. Germline V gene lookup returns CDR1 SGHDN and CDR2 FVKESK. V was shortened by 1 base and J by 2 bases, with 7 bases between the two germline ends. This CDR3 has 14 residues. The DNA of the CDR3 is TGTGCCAGCAGCCAAGGAGTGCTCACAGATACGCAGTATTTT. Residues: CASSQGVLTDTQYF.

This clone was observed at least ten times. The chain employs TRBV30 and TRBJ1-1; 7 bases agree with TRBD1. Germline V gene lookup returns CDR1 GTSNPN and CDR2 SVGIG (reference sequence). This CDR3 has 13 amino acids. J lost 4 bases, V lost 3 bases, and 5 bases had no gene match. CDR3 nucleotide sequence: TGTGCCTGGAGGTATCAGGGGGTCACTGAAGCTTTCTTT. It codes for CAWRYQGVTEAFF.

This clone was recorded a few times. The rearrangement links TRBV27 to TRBJ1-6; TRBD1 is a possible D gene (5 bases). The germline V and J ends were trimmed by 6 bases and 8 bases, with 23 bases remaining between them. CDR3 length equals 17 residues. Germline lookup yields CDR1 MNHEY and CDR2 SMNVEV (reference sequence). CDR3 DNA: TGTGCCAGCAGCACTGGGGGGGTGAGCAGTATGGATTCACCCCTCCACTTT. This sequence encodes CASSTGGVSSMDSPLHF.

This clone occurred many times. The chain links TRBV20-1 to TRBJ1-6; 7 bases agree with TRBD1. The germline CDR1 and CDR2 sequences are DFQATT and SNEGSKA (reference sequence). J was trimmed by 7 bases and V by 6 bases; bases with no gene match: 9. The CDR3 contains 14 residues. CDR3 nucleotides: TGCAGTGCCCAGACCGGGACAGAAAATTCACCCCTCCACTTT. This encodes CSAQTGTENSPLHF.

In its sample, this clone was seen many times. The chain carries TRBV20-1 and TRBJ1-1; no definite D call. The V end lost 1 base, the J end lost 5 bases, and 11 bases lay between the germline ends. Germline CDR1 DFQATT, CDR2 SNEGSKA (reference sequence). The CDR3 loop spans 13 amino acids. The CDR3 is CSARGLQLTEAFF. The CDR3, as DNA: TGCAGTGCTAGAGGTCTCCAACTGACTGAAGCTTTCTTT.

Ten or more counts support this clone. This chain uses TRBV5-1 with TRBJ2-1, with D perhaps matching TRBD2 (6 bases). CDR3 length equals 16 residues. Per the germline V gene, CDR1 is SGHRS and CDR2 is YFSETQ. Trimming shortened V by 3 bases and J by 4 bases, and 17 bases separated the two germline ends. CDR3 nucleotide sequence: TGCGCCAGCAGCTCGTGGGGGGTGGAATCATACAATGAGCAGTTCTTC. It specifies CASSSWGVESYNEQFF.

Many counts were recorded for this clone. The chain couples TRBV3-1 to TRBJ1-3, with D unresolved. CDR3 length equals 17 residues. Germline V gene data show CDR1 as LGHDT and CDR2 as YNNKEL (reference sequence). The V gene lost 2 bases and the J gene lost 3 bases, with 17 bases spanning the gap. The CDR3 sequence: CASSQWQAPSDGNTIYF. In nucleotides, the CDR3 is TGTGCCAGCAGCCAATGGCAGGCGCCATCGGATGGAAACACCATATATTTT. The full variable domain, rest sourced from reference TRBV3-1 and TRBJ1-3, is DTAVSQTPKYLVTQMGNDKSIKCEQNLGHDTMYWYKQDSKKFLKIMFSYNNKELIINETVPNRFSPKSPDKAHLNLHINSLELGDSAVYFCASSQWQAPSDGNTIYFGEGSWLTVV.

This clone showed up many times. This rearrangement joins TRBV12-3 or TRBV12-4 to TRBJ1-2, with 8 bases matching TRBD1. The CDR3 runs 16 residues. Trimming took 5 bases from V and 5 from J; bases not matched to a gene: 13. DNA for the CDR3: TGTGCCAGCAGTCCCCAGGACAGGGAGTATGGGTATGGCTACACCTTC. The encoded protein is CASSPQDREYGYGYTF.

The table lists this clone with a few counts. Since a much larger clone is just one base distant, this may be a read error. V and J are TRBV20-1 and TRBJ2-1; TRBD2 aligns across 9 bases. Per the germline V gene, CDR1 is DFQATT and CDR2 is SNEGSKA (reference sequence). The CDR3 has 16 amino acids. The CDR3 DNA follows: TGCAGACTTACGGACTCTAGCGGGGTCTCCTACAATGAGCAGTTCTTC. Encoded protein: CRLTDSSGVSYNEQFF.

This clone came up once. The V gene is TRBV7-9, the J gene TRBJ2-1; D remains unclear. Per germline, CDR1 SEHNR and CDR2 FQNEAQ (reference sequence). The CDR3 spans 13 residues. Trimming took off 1 base at V and 9 bases at J, with 10 bases between the two ends. The DNA of the CDR3 is TGTGCCAGCAGCTTAGGGTCCCGCCCTGAGCAGTTCTTC. Translating it yields CASSLGSRPEQFF.

By share of the sample, this clone is medium-sized. The rearrangement joins TRBV12-3 or TRBV12-4 to TRBJ2-7, with a possible D match to TRBD2 (6 bases). The CDR3 length is 12 residues. V lost 5 bases to trimming and J lost 7 bases, with 12 bases between them. CDR3 sequence reads: CASSLGTWEQYF. The CDR3 DNA follows: TGTGCCAGCAGTCTCGGGACTTGGGAGCAGTACTTC.